A single sample is the source of the 19 T cell receptor beta chains below, sequenced in a study of human T cells and chemical hapten exposure. Time point: patch test 2, 6 weeks after DPC sensitization. Treatment: therapeutic diphenylcyclopropenone sensitization with weekly scalp DPC. TCRdb ran MiXCR on the RACE reads and lists one entry per CDR3 protein. The sample lists about 80,000 distinct CDR3 sequences, approximately 10% seen once, with 2% to 2.5% in the top ten. This material consisted of whole blood, taken in connection with sensitization to the hapten diphenylcyclopropenone (DPC). The receptors come from a woman in her 30s with alopecia areata. Some clones in this sample may be carry-over from other donors' samples.

This clonotype was seen repeatedly, ten times or more. The chain links TRBV30 to TRBJ2-2; 7 nucleotides line up with TRBD2. The CDR3 is made up of 16 amino acids. Looked up from germline, CDR1 is GTSNPN and CDR2 is SVGIG (reference sequence). The trim removed 3 bases at V and 2 bases at J, leaving 9 bases unmatched. CDR3 nucleotides: TGTGCCTGGAGGGCAAACCGGGACTATAACACCGGGGAGCTGTTTTTT. This sequence encodes CAWRANRDYNTGELFF.

A few counts support this clonotype. The CDR3 DNA reads as TGTGCCAGCAGCTTAGTTAGCGAAAAACTGTTTTTT. Protein sequence: CASSLVSEKLFF. The V gene is TRBV7-2, the J gene TRBJ1-4; D is uncertain. In germline, CDR1 is SGHTA, CDR2 FQGNSA. Between the trimmed V and J ends, which lost 1 base and 8 bases, there was a span of 5 bases. CDR3 length: 12 amino acids.

This clonotype was counted only a few times. J is TRBJ2-4 and V is TRBV20-1; no reliable D call. Trimming cost V 4 bases and J 2 bases, with 15 bases left between them. The CDR3 covers 15 residues. Germline CDR1 and CDR2: DFQATT and SNEGSKA (reference sequence). This chain's CDR3 is CSANPADTTKNIQYF. CDR3 sequence (DNA): TGCAGTGCTAATCCGGCAGATACCACCAAAAACATTCAGTACTTC.

Ten or more counts support this clonotype. The chain recombines TRBV7-2 with TRBJ1-4, with 8 bases matching TRBD1. J was trimmed by 3 bases and V by 1 base; bases with no gene match: 7. Germline V gene sequence: CDR1 SGHTA, CDR2 FQGNSA. This CDR3 has 17 amino acids. The CDR3 DNA sequence: TGTGCCAGCAGCTTAGGGCCAGGGACAGGTTCTAATGAAAAACTGTTTTTT. This gives the protein CASSLGPGTGSNEKLFF. Based on the CDR3 plus reference TRBV7-2 and TRBJ1-4, the full variable domain is GAGVSQSPSNKVTEKGKDVELRCDPISGHTALYWYRQSLGQGLEFLIYFQGNSAPDKSGLPSDRFSAERTGGSVSTLTIQRTQQEDSAVYLCASSLGPGTGSNEKLFFGSGTQLSVL.

This clonotype was counted at least ten times. CDR3 sequence (DNA): TGCAGTGCTAGAGTCGGAGTCACAGATACGCAGTATTTT. Protein sequence: CSARVGVTDTQYF. This chain links TRBV20-1 with TRBJ2-3; D not certain. V was clipped by 1 base and J by 2 bases, with 7 bases between them. Germline CDR1 reads DFQATT; CDR2 reads SNEGSKA (reference sequence). The CDR3 sequence is 13 residues long.

This clonotype was observed many times. The chain couples TRBV6-5 to TRBJ2-3, with 9 bases fitting TRBD1. The CDR3 runs to 15 residues. Germline loops: CDR1 MNHEY, CDR2 SVGAGI. Trimming at V came to 5 bases and at J to 2 bases, leaving 5 bases not matched to a gene. The CDR3 loop reads CASSGQGTATDTQYF. CDR3 in DNA: TGTGCCAGCAGTGGACAGGGGACTGCCACAGATACGCAGTATTTT.

This clonotype appeared a few times. The V gene is TRBV6-5, the J gene TRBJ1-6; 9 bases are shared with TRBD1. The CDR3 totals 19 residues. With 6 bases clipped from V and 3 bases from J, the junction kept 15 bases outside the gene matches. Germline V CDR1 and CDR2: MNHEY, SVGAGI. CDR3: CASREDRGDILGYNSPLHF. As DNA, the CDR3 is TGTGCCAGCAGGGAGGACAGGGGAGATATATTGGGCTATAATTCACCCCTCCACTTT.

This clonotype was recorded at least ten times. A read error may produce the germline difference seen at one junction end. This chain joins TRBV11-2 and TRBJ2-7; maybe TRBD1 (5 bases). The CDR3 extends over 14 amino acids. Germline V gives CDR1 SGHAT, CDR2 FQNNGV. The CDR3 reads CASSLDGQQNEPYF. In DNA form, the CDR3 reads TGTGCCAGCAGCTTAGATGGACAACAGAACGAGCCGTACTTC.

The rearrangement links TRBV6-2 or TRBV6-3 to TRBJ2-5, with 10 bases identical to TRBD2. The length of the CDR3 is 13 residues. The junction had 1 base not matched to a gene; V was cut back by 6 bases and J by 3 bases. Per germline, CDR1 MNHEY and CDR2 SVGEGT. The CDR3 sequence: CASSTSGEETQYF. The CDR3 DNA sequence: TGTGCCAGCAGCACTAGCGGGGAAGAGACCCAGTACTTC.

The chain joins TRBV7-3 to TRBJ1-1; D is uncertain. V dropped 5 bases and J dropped 1 base, with 8 bases sitting between them. The CDR3 runs to 13 residues. Germline V gene data show CDR1 as SGHTA and CDR2 as FQGTGA. The CDR3 loop reads CASSVAGNTEAFF. In DNA form, the CDR3 reads TGTGCCAGCAGCGTAGCCGGGAACACTGAAGCTTTCTTT.

V and J are TRBV10-3 and TRBJ2-1, with D uncertain. This CDR3 has 12 residues. V was trimmed by 6 bases and J by 5 bases, leaving 8 bases between them. Germline V gene sequence: CDR1 ENHRY, CDR2 SYGVKD. CDR3 loop: CAIRTPNNEQFF. The CDR3 region has the DNA TGTGCCATCAGGACGCCCAACAATGAGCAGTTCTTC.

The chain has TRBV29-1 and TRBJ2-7; D perhaps matches TRBD2 (6 bases). Trimming cost V 1 base and J 6 bases, with 13 bases left between them. Germline CDR1 is SQVTM and CDR2 is ANQGSEA. The CDR3 runs 13 residues. The CDR3 region has the DNA TGCAGCGTTGAAGGTTTTCGGGACTCCGAGCAGTACTTC. It specifies CSVEGFRDSEQYF.

This clonotype came up many times. This chain uses TRBV24-1 with TRBJ1-2; 9 nucleotides agree with TRBD1. V lost 2 bases and J lost 9; bases outside the gene matches: 12. The germline V gene has CDR1 KGHDR and CDR2 SFDVKD. The length of the CDR3 is 16 residues. The CDR3 region has the DNA TGTGCCACCAGTGATTCACAGGGGGCGCGGAGTACGCGCTACACCTTC. Translating gives CATSDSQGARSTRYTF.

The sample holds many counts of this clonotype. The chain combines TRBV7-9 with TRBJ2-1; 7 nucleotides match TRBD2. V gave up 6 bases and J gave up 0 bases; unmatched junction bases: 5. Germline lookup yields CDR1 SEHNR and CDR2 FQNEAQ (reference sequence). This CDR3 comprises 15 residues. The CDR3 region is CASRKAGSSYNEQFF. Here the CDR3 DNA reads TGTGCCAGCAGAAAAGCGGGGAGCTCCTACAATGAGCAGTTCTTC.

This rearrangement joins TRBV2 to TRBJ2-5; the D is unclear. Looked up from germline, CDR1 is SNHLY and CDR2 is FYNNEI. The germline V and J ends were trimmed by 6 bases and 5 bases, with 4 bases remaining between them. This CDR3 is built from 10 residues. The CDR3 nucleotides read TGTGCCAGCAGCACGGAGACCCAGTACTTC. This codes for CASSTETQYF.

The rearrangement links TRBV6-2 or TRBV6-3 to TRBJ2-3; D is unresolved. The CDR3 contains 14 residues. CDR1 and CDR2 from the germline V gene are MNHEY and SVGEGT. V lost 4 bases and J 2 bases, leaving 10 bases between the germline ends. CDR3 in amino acids: CASSSPPVTDTQYF. As DNA, the CDR3 is TGTGCCAGCAGTTCTCCCCCCGTCACAGATACGCAGTATTTT.

The chain joins TRBV6-2 or TRBV6-3 to TRBJ2-1; possible D gene TRBD2, 6 bases. The CDR3 is 17 amino acids. CDR1 and CDR2 (germline): MNHEY, SVGEGT. V lost 7 bases to trimming and J lost 1 base, with 20 bases between them. CDR3 amino acids: CASTERPQSGSYNEQFF. Written as DNA, the CDR3 is TGTGCCAGCACCGAGAGGCCTCAGAGCGGGTCCTACAATGAGCAGTTCTTC.

This chain joins TRBV28 and TRBJ2-5, with D maybe TRBD1 (5 bases). The CDR3 runs 13 residues. Germline V gene sequence: CDR1 MDHEN, CDR2 SYDVKM. Trimming took 7 bases from V and 2 from J, leaving 11 bases between them. The chain's CDR3 is CASKDRLQETQYF. In DNA, the CDR3 is TGTGCCAGCAAAGACAGACTTCAAGAGACCCAGTACTTC.

This clonotype was detected ten times or more. V gene TRBV18 combines with J gene TRBJ2-1; 9 positions match TRBD2. V was clipped by 3 bases and J by 7 bases; unmatched bases: 13. The CDR3 loop spans 17 amino acids. Germline assignment: CDR1 KGHSH and CDR2 LQKENI. The CDR3 DNA reads TGTGCCAGCTCACCCCCCTCTTTTAGCGGGAGTACTAATGAGCAGTTCTTC. Residues: CASSPPSFSGSTNEQFF.